Below are 10 T cell receptor beta chains sequenced from a single sample in a study of cytomegalovirus exposure and HLA in healthy donors. Researchers ran the PCR with 60 Vbeta and 13 Jbeta primers. Profiled with immunoSEQ multiplex PCR; TCRdb holds only in-frame clones, not every one. The repertoire consists of approximately 190,000 clones, with around 88% occurring once and the leading ten covering about 1.8%. The sample was PBMCs. These receptors were obtained from a man aged 40-55 years in good health and CMV-seropositive.

The J gene is TRBJ2-7, the V gene TRBV30; D is ambiguous. V lost 1 base to trimming and J lost 3 bases, with 4 bases between them. CDR3 length: 11 amino acids. CDR1 GTSNPN and CDR2 SVGIG come from the germline V gene (reference sequence). This CDR3 reads CAWSDNYEQYF. The DNA of the CDR3 is TGTGCCTGGAGTGACAACTACGAGCAGTACTTC. The variable domain in full, completed from reference TRBV30 and TRBJ2-7, reads SQTIHQWPATLVQPVGSPLSLECTVEGTSNPNLYWYRQAAGRGLQLLFYSVGIGQISSEVPQNLSASRPQDRQFILSSKKLLLSDSGFYLCAWSDNYEQYFGPGTRLTVT.

This clone is a singleton in its sample. This chain connects TRBV11-2 to TRBJ2-1, with unresolved D. The germline V gene has CDR1 SGHAT and CDR2 FQNNGV. V lost 1 base to trimming and J lost 3 bases, with 7 bases between them. This CDR3 comprises 14 residues. CDR3 residues: CASSLGALYNEQFF. CDR3 nucleotides: TGTGCCAGCAGCTTAGGGGCCCTCTACAATGAGCAGTTCTTC.

The chain uses TRBV30 and TRBJ1-2, with TRBD1 identical over 7 bases. With 2 bases clipped from V and 5 bases from J, the junction kept 5 bases outside the gene matches. CDR3 length: 13 residues. CDR1 is GTSNPN, CDR2 SVGIG, per germline (reference sequence). The CDR3 region is CAWSSGGFYGYTF. CDR3 bases: TGTGCCTGGAGTTCAGGGGGTTTTTATGGCTACACCTTC.

The chain links TRBV6-5 to TRBJ1-1; D remains unclear. V was clipped by 6 bases and J by 1 base, with 9 bases between them. CDR1 and CDR2 (germline): MNHEY, SVGAGI. The CDR3 covers 13 residues. In nucleotides, the CDR3 is TGTGCCAGCAGACTGCACTCGAACACTGAAGCTTTCTTT. Translation: CASRLHSNTEAFF.

Comments on this clone: One junction end disagrees with the germline gene, perhaps due to a read error. The rearrangement uses TRBV7-9 and TRBJ1-5, with D possibly being TRBD1 (6 bases). From germline, CDR1 is SEHNR and CDR2 FQNEAQ (reference sequence). The CDR3 covers 17 residues. The CDR3 DNA is TGTTCCAGCAGCGCAGATACAGGGTATTATAGCAATCAGCCCCAGCATTTT. Translated, it gives CSSSADTGYYSNQPQHF. The whole variable domain, remainder taken from reference TRBV7-9 and TRBJ1-5, is DTGVSQNPRHKITKRGQNVTFRCDPISEHNRLYWYRQTLGQGPEFLTYFQNEAQLEKSRLLSDRFSAERPKGSFSTLEIQRTEQGDSAMYLCSSSADTGYYSNQPQHFGDGTRLSIL.

V and J are TRBV6-1 and TRBJ2-7; 9 bases match TRBD1. Losses at the gene ends were 6 bases for V and 3 bases for J; bases not matched to a gene: 3. This CDR3 is 13 amino acids long. Germline CDR1 reads MNHNS; CDR2 reads SASEGT. In DNA form, the CDR3 reads TGTGCCAGCAGGGTGGGACAGGGCTACGAGCAGTACTTC. It specifies CASRVGQGYEQYF.

The chain recombines TRBV6-5 with TRBJ2-5; 7 bases are shared with TRBD1. Germline CDR1 MNHEY, CDR2 SVGAGI. V trimming: 6 bases; J trimming: 5 bases; junction bases outside the gene matches: 9. The CDR3 length is 14 residues. The CDR3 spells CASSPTGPGETQYF. The CDR3 bases are TGTGCCAGCAGCCCGACAGGGCCAGGGGAGACCCAGTACTTC.

The chain has TRBV30 and TRBJ1-1; D unresolved. Looked up from germline, CDR1 is GTSNPN and CDR2 is SVGIG (reference sequence). This CDR3 is 13 amino acids long. Trimming took off 0 bases at V and 6 bases at J, with 11 bases between the two ends. CDR3 residues: CAWSVHDYAEAFF. The CDR3 DNA follows: TGTGCCTGGAGTGTACACGATTACGCTGAAGCTTTCTTT. The variable domain in full, with the rest retrieved from reference TRBV30 and TRBJ1-1, is SQTIHQWPATLVQPVGSPLSLECTVEGTSNPNLYWYRQAAGRGLQLLFYSVGIGQISSEVPQNLSASRPQDRQFILSSKKLLLSDSGFYLCAWSVHDYAEAFFGQGTRLTVV.

This rearrangement joins TRBV4-1 to TRBJ2-7; 7 bases are a match to TRBD2. The CDR3 length is 16 residues. CDR1 MGHRA and CDR2 YSYEKL come from the germline V gene. The V gene end was trimmed by 1 base and the J gene end by 2 bases; junction bases not matched to a gene: 8. The CDR3, as DNA: TGCGCCAGCAGCCAAGGGGGCGGGAGCGGCCCCTACGAGCAGTACTTC. Translating gives CASSQGGGSGPYEQYF.

This chain joins TRBV10-3 and TRBJ2-2; D remains ambiguous. This CDR3 contains 11 residues. CDR1 is ENHRY, CDR2 SYGVKD, per germline. Trimming took 10 bases from V and 1 from J, leaving 4 bases between them. The CDR3 reads CATGNTGELFF. In nucleotides, the CDR3 is TGTGCCACGGGGAACACCGGGGAGCTGTTTTTT.